The next 14 T cell receptor beta chains were all read from a single sample in a study of blood T cell repertoires in COVID-19 (dated by TCRdb to 2020 to 2021). Libraries were built with the immunoSEQ multiplex PCR assay. Drawn from immuneACCESS, this table holds only the in-frame rearrangements with V and J called that TCRdb kept. Clones are partly lost; checked studies trace under half to an unresolved V gene and leave the rest unexplained. The sample table shows approximately 210,000 clones, and less than 90% are seen once. The ten top clones hold approximately 20% of the sample. Sample: peripheral blood. These receptors all stem from a man under 40 with active or convalescent COVID-19.

CDR3 sequence reads: CAIRPRQGLKEDTEAFF. The DNA of the CDR3 is TGTGCCATCAGACCCCGACAGGGTTTAAAGGAAGACACTGAAGCTTTCTTT. This chain joins TRBV10-3 and TRBJ1-1, with 7 bases fitting TRBD1. V shed 6 bases and J 3 bases; nucleotides not matched to a gene: 16. Per the germline V gene, CDR1 is ENHRY and CDR2 is SYGVKD. The CDR3 consists of 17 residues.

The table lists this clone with a few counts. This chain connects TRBV7-2 to TRBJ1-6, with a weak D call TRBD1 (5 bases). Germline V gene sequence: CDR1 SGHTA, CDR2 FQGNSA. The CDR3 is made up of 13 amino acids. Trimming took 4 bases from V and 14 from J, leaving 15 bases between them. This CDR3 reads CASSSLARGALHF. The CDR3 DNA follows: TGTGCCAGCAGCTCCTTAGCCCGGGGGGCCCTCCACTTT.

CDR3 sequence reads: CSVVGGTSGAYEQYF. The CDR3 DNA sequence: TGCAGCGTTGTGGGGGGGACTAGCGGGGCCTACGAGCAGTACTTC. The chain has TRBV29-1 and TRBJ2-7; 13 bases map to TRBD2. The CDR3 spans 15 residues. The germline V gene encodes CDR1 SQVTM and CDR2 ANQGSEA. J lost 2 bases, V lost 4 bases, and 5 bases had no gene match.

J is TRBJ1-1 and V is TRBV6-2 or TRBV6-3; D gene uncertain. The V gene's germline CDR1 is MNHEY and CDR2 SVGEGT. This CDR3 is built from 14 residues. V shed 3 bases and J shed 7 bases, with 15 bases lying between them. The CDR3 nucleotides are TGTGCCAGCAGTTATAGAGAGGCGGGCCTTGAAGCTTTCTTT. Translating gives CASSYREAGLEAFF.

The chain carries TRBV3-1 (or the pseudogene TRBV3-2) and TRBJ1-3; TRBD1 matches 10 bases. Trimming removed 3 bases from V and 4 bases from J; junction bases left unmatched: 3. The CDR3 totals 15 residues. Germline CDR1 reads LGHDT; CDR2 reads YNNKEL (reference sequence). This chain's CDR3 is CASSQTGGRGNTIYF. DNA for the CDR3: TGTGCCAGCAGCCAGACAGGGGGCAGAGGAAACACCATATATTTT.

DNA for the CDR3: TGTGCCAGCAGCTCAAAGGGCCTAGCGGGCAATGAGCAGTTCTTC. Translation gives CASSSKGLAGNEQFF. This chain uses TRBV7-2 with TRBJ2-1, with 8 positions matching TRBD2. The CDR3 has 15 residues. The germline V gene has CDR1 SGHTA and CDR2 FQGNSA. The trim removed 4 bases at V and 6 bases at J, leaving 8 bases unmatched.

A word on this clone: Distinct nucleotide sequences in the sample also encode this CDR3. The chain couples TRBV19 to TRBJ2-2; D perhaps matches TRBD2 (6 bases). Germline CDR1 reads LNHDA; CDR2 reads SQIVND (reference sequence). CDR3 length equals 14 residues. The germline V and J ends were trimmed by 6 bases and 2 bases, with 10 bases remaining between them. This CDR3 reads CASSPGLNTGELFF. CDR3 coding DNA: TGTGCCAGTAGCCCGGGACTCAACACCGGGGAGCTGTTTTTT.

The V gene is TRBV24-1, the J gene TRBJ2-1; D gene uncertain. With 9 bases removed from V and 10 bases from J, the gap between germline ends came to 12 bases. The CDR3 is 11 amino acids. Germline V gene lookup returns CDR1 KGHDR and CDR2 SFDVKD. CDR3 in DNA: TGTGCCACCGGAAGCGTTGGCGAGCAGTTCTTC. It codes for CATGSVGEQFF.

This chain connects TRBV19 to TRBJ1-5, with TRBD1 identical over 10 bases. The length of the CDR3 is 13 residues. Germline trimming cut 5 bases from V and 11 bases from J; bases unmatched to any gene: 6. The V gene's germline CDR1 is LNHDA and CDR2 SQIVND (reference sequence). CDR3 sequence: CASSGTGVQAQHF. CDR3 nucleotide sequence: TGTGCCAGTAGTGGGACAGGGGTTCAAGCCCAGCATTTT.

The J gene is TRBJ2-1, the V gene TRBV5-1; TRBD2 matches at 11 bases. The CDR3 contains 16 residues. Trimming cost V 4 bases and J 7 bases; bases outside gene matches: 10. CDR1 is SGHRS and CDR2 is YFSETQ in the germline V gene. CDR3 nucleotide sequence: TGCGCCAGCAGCCCCGGGTTAGCGGGGGGGCGGAATGAGCAGTTCTTC. It is translated as CASSPGLAGGRNEQFF.

The rearrangement links TRBV7-2 to TRBJ1-2; TRBD1 is a possible D gene (6 bases). This CDR3 is 13 amino acids long. CDR1 is SGHTA, CDR2 FQGNSA, per germline. Between the trimmed V and J ends, which lost 5 bases and 4 bases, there was a span of 11 bases. CDR3 bases: TGTGCCAGCAGCACCCGGACAGTCTATGGCTACACCTTC. This encodes CASSTRTVYGYTF.

This chain connects TRBV6-2 or TRBV6-3 to TRBJ1-1; D gene ambiguous. Germline V gives CDR1 MNHEY, CDR2 SVGEGT. The CDR3 covers 14 residues. With 2 bases removed from V and 1 base from J, the gap between germline ends came to 8 bases. Here the CDR3 DNA reads TGTGCCAGCAGTTACCCCACAGAGAACACTGAAGCTTTCTTT. This sequence encodes CASSYPTENTEAFF.

The chain links TRBV6-5 to TRBJ2-3; 8 nucleotides align to TRBD2. CDR1 is MNHEY and CDR2 is SVGAGI in the germline V gene. CDR3 length: 15 amino acids. The junction had 5 bases not matched to a gene; V was cut back by 2 bases and J by 4 bases. The CDR3 loop reads CASSYGAGDSDTQYF. The CDR3 bases are TGTGCCAGCAGTTACGGAGCGGGAGACTCAGATACGCAGTATTTT.

This chain connects TRBV28 to TRBJ2-1; 11 bases agree with TRBD2. With V trimmed by 8 bases and J by 3 bases, 3 bases remained unmatched. Germline lookup yields CDR1 MDHEN and CDR2 SYDVKM. The CDR3 sequence is 14 residues long. DNA for the CDR3: TGTGCCAGCCGAACTAGCGGGAGCTACAATGAGCAGTTCTTC. This codes for CASRTSGSYNEQFF.